What follows are 30 T cell receptor beta chains derived from one specimen sequenced in a study of blood T cells in healthy people across ages. A second roughly 7 to 11 cycle PCR used barcoded and J-beta primers. TCRdb re-analysed the 5' RACE reads in MiXCR, keeping a single row per CDR3 protein. Among around 990,000 distinct CDR3 sequences listed, 20% to 25% were seen once. The sample was also linked to a second study, of T cells of mothers and their children.

Sequencing input: blood. The receptors derive from a girl aged 2 to 10 in good health.

The chain uses TRBV4-2 and TRBJ1-4, with 8 nucleotides matching TRBD1. Trimming at V came to 4 bases and at J to 2 bases, leaving 3 bases not matched to a gene. The CDR3 extends over 15 amino acids. CDR1 is LGHNA and CDR2 is YNFKEQ in the germline V gene. The CDR3 reads CASSPDRVTNEKLFF. In DNA, the CDR3 is TGTGCCAGCAGCCCGGACAGGGTCACTAATGAAAAACTGTTTTTT.

In its sample, this clonotype was seen a few times. The chain carries TRBV29-1 and TRBJ1-1; the D is unclear. Trimming cost V 4 bases and J 0 bases, with 9 bases left between them. Germline V gene sequence: CDR1 SQVTM, CDR2 ANQGSEA. This CDR3 contains 13 residues. The CDR3: CSVGSLMNTEAFF. Here the CDR3 DNA reads TGCAGCGTTGGATCCCTAATGAACACTGAAGCTTTCTTT.

The CDR3 spells CASSSLSVTTAGQFF. The CDR3 DNA sequence: TGTGCCAGCAGCTCTTTGAGCGTCACAACGGCGGGGCAGTTCTTC. The rearrangement uses TRBV7-3 and TRBJ2-1, with a weak D call TRBD2 (5 bases). CDR3 size: 15 residues. Trimming left V 4 bases short and J 12 bases short, with 22 bases between. In germline, CDR1 is SGHTA, CDR2 FQGTGA.

This clonotype has just a few counts. V usage is TRBV20-1 and J usage is TRBJ2-3; TRBD2 agrees at 10 bases. Losses at the gene ends were 8 bases for V and 5 bases for J; bases not matched to a gene: 16. The CDR3 covers 16 residues. Germline V gene data show CDR1 as DFQATT and CDR2 as SNEGSKA (reference sequence). As DNA, the CDR3 is TGCAGTCACTATAGCGGGAGGCCCGAGATTGGAGATACGCAGTATTTT. Its translation: CSHYSGRPEIGDTQYF.

Points on this clonotype: The final CDR3 position lacks the conserved phenylalanine or tryptophan, pointing to a likely read error. The rearrangement joins TRBV3-1 to TRBJ2-7; 7 bases align to TRBD1. This CDR3 is 16 amino acids long. CDR1 and CDR2 from the germline V gene are LGHDT and YNNKEL (reference sequence). V trimming: 5 bases; J trimming: 0 bases; junction bases outside the gene matches: 10. CDR3 amino acids: CASSSARPGGSYEQYS. The CDR3 DNA follows: TGTGCCAGCAGCTCGGCCCGACCAGGGGGCTCCTACGAGCAGTACTCC.

This clonotype appeared a few times. The chain uses TRBV29-1 and TRBJ2-3; D is possibly TRBD1 (6 bases). The V and J ends lost 5 bases and 4 bases respectively, with 13 bases between them. Germline V gene lookup returns CDR1 SQVTM and CDR2 ANQGSEA. The CDR3 is made up of 13 amino acids. The CDR3 coding sequence is TGCAGCGTTCCCCCAGGGGCCTCAGATACGCAGTATTTT. Protein product: CSVPPGASDTQYF.

The rearrangement links TRBV5-1 to TRBJ2-7; TRBD2 matches at 7 bases. This CDR3 contains 13 residues. The V segment lost 3 bases and the J segment 7 bases; nucleotides outside the gene matches: 7. The germline gives CDR1 SGHRS, CDR2 YFSETQ. The CDR3 DNA sequence: TGCGCCAGCAGCTGGAACGGGAGGTTGGAGCAGTACTTC. It encodes CASSWNGRLEQYF.

This sequence joins TRBV2 and TRBJ1-1; D gene unclear. The CDR3 contains 13 residues. Per the germline V gene, CDR1 is SNHLY and CDR2 is FYNNEI. V lost 6 bases, J lost 6 bases, and 14 bases lay in between. In DNA form, the CDR3 reads TGTGCCAGCAGCGCGTTCCGGGGAGCTGAAGCTTTCTTT. Its protein product is CASSAFRGAEAFF.

This clonotype has only a few counts. The V and J genes are TRBV13 and TRBJ1-1; D perhaps matches TRBD1 (6 bases). The germline V gene encodes CDR1 PRHDT and CDR2 FYEKMQ (reference sequence). V was trimmed by 8 bases and J by 3 bases, leaving 10 bases between them. The CDR3 is 12 amino acids. CDR3 protein: CASAGADTEAFF. The CDR3 region has the DNA TGTGCCAGCGCAGGGGCGGACACTGAAGCTTTCTTT.

This clonotype has a handful of counts. This chain connects TRBV7-6 to TRBJ1-6; 10 positions agree with TRBD1. V lost 5 bases to trimming and J lost 8 bases; unmatched junction nucleotides: 9. The CDR3 loop spans 16 amino acids. From germline, CDR1 is SGHVS and CDR2 FNYEAQ. In nucleotides, the CDR3 is TGTGCCAGCAGCCCGGAACCGGGACAGGGGTATTCACCCCTCCACTTT. This encodes CASSPEPGQGYSPLHF. Full variable domain (outside the CDR3, taken from reference TRBV7-6 and TRBJ1-6): GAGVSQSPRYKVTKRGQDVALRCDPISGHVSLYWYRQALGQGPEFLTYFNYEAQQDKSGLPNDRFSAERPEGSISTLTIQRTEQRDSAMYRCASSPEPGQGYSPLHFGNGTRLTVT.

This clonotype was seen repeatedly, ten times or more. This chain uses TRBV27 with TRBJ2-5; D is possibly TRBD2 (6 bases). This CDR3 has 15 amino acids. V lost 6 bases and J 4 bases, leaving 18 bases between the germline ends. Germline V CDR1 and CDR2: MNHEY, SMNVEV (reference sequence). The CDR3 loop is CASRQFGGDAETQYF. In nucleotides, the CDR3 is TGTGCCAGCAGACAATTCGGCGGGGATGCAGAGACCCAGTACTTC.

This chain links TRBV9 with TRBJ2-1; 10 bases align to TRBD2. The J segment lost 5 bases and the V segment lost 3 bases, leaving 5 bases of the junction unmatched. This CDR3 has 15 amino acids. CDR1 and CDR2 from the germline V gene are SGDLS and YYNGEE. The CDR3 loop is CASSASSGGDNEQFF. CDR3 in DNA: TGTGCCAGCAGCGCTTCTAGCGGGGGAGACAATGAGCAGTTCTTC.

This clonotype showed up many times. The genes are TRBV7-9 and TRBJ1-4; no clear D gene. The V gene's germline CDR1 is SEHNR and CDR2 FQNEAQ (reference sequence). The CDR3 totals 14 residues. Trimming cost V 6 bases and J 0 bases, with 8 bases left between them. CDR3 protein: CASSPFATNEKLFF. CDR3 coding DNA: TGTGCCAGCAGTCCTTTTGCAACTAATGAAAAACTGTTTTTT. Using reference TRBV7-9 and TRBJ1-4 for the parts outside the CDR3, the full variable domain is DTGVSQNPRHKITKRGQNVTFRCDPISEHNRLYWYRQTLGQGPEFLTYFQNEAQLEKSRLLSDRFSAERPKGSFSTLEIQRTEQGDSAMYLCASSPFATNEKLFFGSGTQLSVL.

The chain couples TRBV7-2 to TRBJ2-5; tentative D call: TRBD2 (6 bases). The CDR3 covers 16 residues. Trimming shortened V by 2 bases and J by 1 base, and 14 bases separated the two germline ends. Germline V gene lookup returns CDR1 SGHTA and CDR2 FQGNSA. CDR3 protein: CASSLPASVLQETQYF. The CDR3 bases are TGTGCCAGCAGCTTACCGGCTAGCGTGCTCCAAGAGACCCAGTACTTC.

There are a few counts of this clonotype. This chain joins TRBV10-3 and TRBJ2-5, with D unclear. CDR1 ENHRY and CDR2 SYGVKD come from the germline V gene. The CDR3 totals 12 residues. Trimming took off 4 bases at V and 5 bases at J, with 8 bases between the two ends. The CDR3 nucleotides read TGTGCCATCAGTGGTGTAGAGGAGACCCAGTACTTC. Protein: CAISGVEETQYF.

This clonotype was counted only a few times. The rearrangement links TRBV9 to TRBJ2-3; the D gene is possibly TRBD2 (6 bases). V was trimmed by 0 bases and J by 4 bases, leaving 21 bases between them. Germline V lookup: CDR1 SGDLS, CDR2 YYNGEE. The CDR3 length is 18 residues. The chain's CDR3 is CASSVDRGGTSRADTQYF. The CDR3 DNA reads TGTGCCAGCAGCGTAGACCGTGGCGGGACTTCAAGGGCAGATACGCAGTATTTT.

The J gene is TRBJ2-5, the V gene TRBV7-2, with unresolved D. The end of the DNA is better explained by TRBJ2-7, so the J call may be wrong. This CDR3 has 13 amino acids. Per germline, CDR1 SGHTA and CDR2 FQGNSA. As DNA, the CDR3 is TGTGCCAGCAGCCCCGCCAACTCCTACGAGCAGTACTTC. Protein: CASSPANSYEQYF.

The chain combines TRBV6-5 with TRBJ1-4; unclear D gene. Germline CDR1 and CDR2: MNHEY and SVGAGI. The CDR3 loop spans 13 amino acids. V gave up 4 bases and J gave up 10 bases, with 13 bases separating them. The CDR3 nucleotides are TGTGCCAGCAGTTCCACCGGGCCCGGAAAACTGTTTTTT. Residues: CASSSTGPGKLFF.

With respect to this clonotype: Because it lacks the conserved phenylalanine or tryptophan at the end, this CDR3 is likely a read error. V is TRBV12-3 or TRBV12-4 and J is TRBJ2-3; D is unclear. This CDR3 is built from 15 residues. The CDR3 loop is CASSLGAVRADMQYS. The CDR3 DNA follows: TGTGCCAGCAGTTTAGGCGCAGTGAGAGCAGATATGCAGTATTCT.

As for this clonotype: Mismatch with germline at one junction end may stem from a read error. The rearrangement joins TRBV7-2 to TRBJ2-2; D is tentatively TRBD1 or TRBD2 (5 bases each). This CDR3 is built from 14 residues. CDR1 is SGHTA and CDR2 is FQGNSA in the germline V gene. CDR3 DNA sequence: TGTGCCAGCAGCGTCTCAACGTGGGCCGGGGACCTGTTTTTT. It codes for CASSVSTWAGDLFF.

This chain connects TRBV3-1 to TRBJ2-1; 11 bases are a match to TRBD2. Germline CDR1 reads LGHDT; CDR2 reads YNNKEL (reference sequence). V was clipped by 6 bases and J by 1 base; unmatched bases: 5. The CDR3 has 16 residues. The CDR3 sequence: CASRFLAGGSYNEQFF. In DNA form, the CDR3 reads TGTGCCAGCAGATTTCTAGCGGGGGGTTCCTACAATGAGCAGTTCTTC.

The chain has TRBV5-6 and TRBJ2-1, with 9 bases aligning to TRBD1. Germline CDR1 SGHDT, CDR2 YYEEEE. V was clipped by 5 bases and J by 10 bases; unmatched bases: 7. The CDR3 is 13 amino acids. The CDR3 here is CASRGTGGWEQFF. Written as DNA, the CDR3 is TGTGCCAGCAGAGGAACAGGGGGCTGGGAGCAGTTCTTC.

This clonotype came up a few times. The chain has TRBV15 and TRBJ2-6, with TRBD1 matching over 9 bases. Germline V CDR1 and CDR2: LNHNV, YYDKDF (reference sequence). The CDR3 sequence is 16 residues long. The junction had 6 bases not matched to a gene; V was cut back by 2 bases and J by 7 bases. The CDR3 DNA reads TGTGCCACCAGCAGACCCTTGGGACAGGGTGCCAACGTCCTGACTTTC. Amino acids: CATSRPLGQGANVLTF. Together with reference TRBV15 and TRBJ2-6, the CDR3 gives the full variable domain: DAMVIQNPRYQVTQFGKPVTLSCSQTLNHNVMYWYQQKSSQAPKLLFHYYDKDFNNEADTPDNFQSRRPNTSFCFLDIRSPGLGDTAMYLCATSRPLGQGANVLTFGAGSRLTVL.

This chain uses TRBV14 with TRBJ2-5, with D possibly being TRBD1 or TRBD2 (5 bases each). Trimming shortened V by 0 bases and J by 3 bases, and 17 bases separated the two germline ends. The CDR3 totals 17 residues. Germline CDR1 reads SGHDN; CDR2 reads FVKESK. The CDR3 DNA reads TGTGCCAGCAGCCAAGATCGGGACGGTTGGGGCAAAGAGACCCAGTACTTC. Amino acids: CASSQDRDGWGKETQYF.

V is TRBV20-1 and J is TRBJ2-5; the match to TRBD2 covers 8 bases. V lost 2 bases, J lost 3 bases, and 2 bases stayed unmatched. Looked up from germline, CDR1 is DFQATT and CDR2 is SNEGSKA (reference sequence). The CDR3 is 13 amino acids. In DNA form, the CDR3 reads TGCAGTGCTAGATCAGCGGGGGAAGAGACCCAGTACTTC. It is translated as CSARSAGEETQYF.

The V and J genes are TRBV9 and TRBJ2-5; 7 bases match TRBD1. The germline V gene has CDR1 SGDLS and CDR2 YYNGEE. J was trimmed by 5 bases and V by 0 bases; bases with no gene match: 4. The CDR3 is 14 residues long. CDR3: CASSVAIQGETQYF. CDR3 nucleotides: TGTGCCAGCAGCGTAGCTATACAGGGGGAGACCCAGTACTTC.

In its sample, this clonotype was seen a few times. J is TRBJ1-1 and V is TRBV6-4; perhaps TRBD1 as D (6 bases). The V end was cut by 6 bases, the J end by 11 bases, with 25 bases between. This CDR3 spans 15 amino acids. The germline gives CDR1 MRHNA, CDR2 SNTAGT. The CDR3 region is CASREEDSGNGDAFF. The CDR3 DNA follows: TGTGCCAGCAGAGAAGAGGACAGTGGGAACGGGGATGCTTTCTTT.

This clonotype came up many times. The genes are TRBV15 and TRBJ1-4; D remains unclear. The CDR3 consists of 13 residues. Germline V lookup: CDR1 LNHNV, CDR2 YYDKDF (reference sequence). The V end was cut by 6 bases, the J end by 5 bases, with 10 bases between. The CDR3 nucleotides read TGTGCCACCAGGAAGGTCCTGAATGAAAAACTGTTTTTT. It codes for CATRKVLNEKLFF.

This clonotype was counted a few times. The chain combines TRBV7-2 with TRBJ1-3; 7 nucleotides align to TRBD1. The CDR3 length is 17 residues. Germline CDR1 is SGHTA and CDR2 is FQGNSA. V shed 6 bases and J 0 bases; nucleotides not matched to a gene: 11. The CDR3 nucleotides read TGTGCCAGCAGTTTTAGGACAGGCTTAATCTCTGGAAACACCATATATTTT. This translates into CASSFRTGLISGNTIYF.

The chain employs TRBV5-1 and TRBJ2-3; 8 bases are a match to TRBD2. The CDR3 is made up of 16 amino acids. Germline CDR1 and CDR2: SGHRS and YFSETQ. V gave up 5 bases and J gave up 2 bases; unmatched junction bases: 10. The CDR3 loop reads CASSPPTSGITDTQYF. The DNA for the CDR3 is TGCGCCAGCAGTCCTCCAACTAGCGGAATCACAGATACGCAGTATTTT.